The rows below give T cell receptor beta chains drawn from one sample of a study of CD8+CD57+ T cells in acquired aplastic anemia. TCRdb called the reads again in MiXCR, with one record for every CDR3 protein. In the table there are over 45,000 distinct CDR3 sequences, about three quarters of which are singletons. Sequences were obtained from sorted CD4+, CD8+, or CD8+CD57+ T cells (not recorded which) from PBMCs. These receptors came from a human donor in good health, serving as a control. CDR3s include the opening cysteine and the closing phenylalanine or tryptophan. A D gene is named only where the DNA matches it firmly. Expanded clones are given a class, and other clones once, few, many or no size at all.

cdr3_aa,cdr3_nt,d_call,cdr3_length,j_call,clone_size,v_call
CASNGTGELFF,TGTGCCAGCAATGGCACCGGGGAGCTGTTTTTT,.,11,TRBJ2-2,.,TRBV7-2
CSANYRGTEAFF,TGCAGTGCAAACTACAGGGGGACTGAAGCTTTCTTT,TRBD1,12,TRBJ1-1,.,TRBV20-1
CASRNWQSNQPQHF,TGCGCCAGCCGTAACTGGCAAAGCAATCAGCCCCAGCATTTT,.,14,TRBJ1-5,.,TRBV10-2
CASSIGGGFGEKLFF,TGTGCCAGTAGTATAGGTGGAGGGTTCGGTGAAAAACTGTTTTTT,.,15,TRBJ1-4,.,TRBV19
CASSVDPSNQPQHF,TGTGCCAGCAGCGTGGACCCTAGCAACCAGCCCCAGCATTTT,.,14,TRBJ1-5,.,TRBV2
CASSPQGGNYGYTF,TGTGCCAGCAGCCCACAGGGGGGTAACTATGGCTACACCTTC,TRBD1,14,TRBJ1-2,.,TRBV3-1
CASSRTHEKLFF,TGTGCCAGCAGCCGAACCCATGAAAAACTGTTTTTT,.,12,TRBJ1-4,medium-sized,TRBV7-2
CATSRSMTLSYNEQFF,TGTGCCACCAGCAGATCAATGACGCTATCCTACAATGAGCAGTTCTTC,.,16,TRBJ2-1,.,TRBV15
CASTPGRLNSPLHF,TGTGCCAGCACCCCGGGACGGCTAAATTCACCCCTCCACTTT,.,14,TRBJ1-6,once,TRBV7-8
CAWGDGGQYF,TGTGCCTGGGGGGATGGGGGGCAGTACTTC,.,10,TRBJ2-5,many,TRBV30
CATSSDRTTVENEQFF,TGTGCCACCAGCAGTGACAGGACTACCGTTGAAAATGAGCAGTTCTTC,.,16,TRBJ2-1,.,TRBV15
CASSHPGNNEQFF,TGCGCCAGCAGCCATCCCGGCAATAATGAGCAGTTCTTC,.,13,TRBJ2-1,many,TRBV4-1
CSARAHEQYF,TGCAGTGCTAGAGCTCACGAGCAGTACTTC,.,10,TRBJ2-7,.,TRBV20-1
CASSQAAGGLYEQYF,TGCGCCAGCAGCCAAGCAGCGGGGGGCCTCTACGAGCAGTACTTC,TRBD2,15,TRBJ2-7,.,TRBV4-1
CAISVPSGNFHEQFF,TGTGCCATCAGTGTTCCTAGCGGGAATTTCCATGAGCAGTTCTTC,TRBD2,15,TRBJ2-1,.,TRBV10-3